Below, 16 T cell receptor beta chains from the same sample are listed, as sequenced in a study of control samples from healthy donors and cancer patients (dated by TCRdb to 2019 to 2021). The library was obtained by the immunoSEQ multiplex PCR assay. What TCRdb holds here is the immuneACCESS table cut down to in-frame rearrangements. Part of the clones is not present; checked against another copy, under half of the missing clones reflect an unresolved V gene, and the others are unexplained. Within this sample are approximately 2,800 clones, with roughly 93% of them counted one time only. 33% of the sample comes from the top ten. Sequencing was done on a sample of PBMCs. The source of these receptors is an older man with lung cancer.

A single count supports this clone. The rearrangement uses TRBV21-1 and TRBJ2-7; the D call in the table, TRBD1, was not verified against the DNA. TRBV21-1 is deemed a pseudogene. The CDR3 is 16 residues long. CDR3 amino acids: CASSKGWPNPLYEQYF. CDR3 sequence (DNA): TGTGCCAGCAGCAAAGGGTGGCCGAATCCCCTCTACGAGCAGTACTTC.

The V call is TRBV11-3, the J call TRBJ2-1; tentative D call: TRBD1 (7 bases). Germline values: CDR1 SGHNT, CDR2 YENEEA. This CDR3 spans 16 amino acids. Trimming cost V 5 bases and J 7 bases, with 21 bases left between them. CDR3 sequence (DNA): TGTGCCAGCAGCGGACCCGACAGGAGGGGGCATAATGAGCAGTTCTTC. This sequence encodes CASSGPDRRGHNEQFF.

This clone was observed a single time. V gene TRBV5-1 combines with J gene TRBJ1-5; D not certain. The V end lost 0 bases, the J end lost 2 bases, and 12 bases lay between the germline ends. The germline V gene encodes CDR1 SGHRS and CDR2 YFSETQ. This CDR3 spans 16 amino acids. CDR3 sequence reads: CASSLEGGLGNQPQHF. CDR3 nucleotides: TGCGCCAGCAGCTTGGAAGGAGGGCTAGGCAATCAGCCCCAGCATTTT.

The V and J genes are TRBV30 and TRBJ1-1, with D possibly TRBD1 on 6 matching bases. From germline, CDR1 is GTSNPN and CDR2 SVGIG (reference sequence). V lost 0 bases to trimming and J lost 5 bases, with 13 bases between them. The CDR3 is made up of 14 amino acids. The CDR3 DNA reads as TGTGCCTGGAGTGTACTAAGAAGGGGGACTGAAGCTTTCTTT. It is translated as CAWSVLRRGTEAFF.

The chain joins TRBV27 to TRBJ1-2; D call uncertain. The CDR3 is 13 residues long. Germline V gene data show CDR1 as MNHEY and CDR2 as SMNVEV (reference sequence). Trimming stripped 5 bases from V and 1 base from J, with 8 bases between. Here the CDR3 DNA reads TGTGCCAGCAGTATCTCCCTTAACTATGGCTACACCTTC. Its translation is CASSISLNYGYTF.

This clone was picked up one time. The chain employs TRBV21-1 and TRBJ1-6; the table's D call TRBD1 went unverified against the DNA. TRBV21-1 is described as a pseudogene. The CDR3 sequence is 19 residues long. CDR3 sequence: CASSPPRPHRSSYNSPLHF. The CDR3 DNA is TGTGCCAGCAGCCCTCCAAGGCCCCACAGGAGCTCCTATAATTCACCCCTCCACTTT.

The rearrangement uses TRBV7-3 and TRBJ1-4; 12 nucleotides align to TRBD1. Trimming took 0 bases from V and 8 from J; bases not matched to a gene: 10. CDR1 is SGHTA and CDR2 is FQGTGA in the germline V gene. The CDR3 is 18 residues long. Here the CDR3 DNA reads TGTGCCAGCAGCTTAACGAAACCGGGACAGGGGGCCGGGGAAAAACTGTTTTTT. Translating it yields CASSLTKPGQGAGEKLFF.

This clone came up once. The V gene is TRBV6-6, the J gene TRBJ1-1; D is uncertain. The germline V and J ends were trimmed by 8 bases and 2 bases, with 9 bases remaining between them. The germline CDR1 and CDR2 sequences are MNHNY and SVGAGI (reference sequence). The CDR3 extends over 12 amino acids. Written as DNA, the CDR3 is TGTGCCAGCTGGCGGCCAAACACTGAAGCTTTCTTT. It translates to CASWRPNTEAFF.

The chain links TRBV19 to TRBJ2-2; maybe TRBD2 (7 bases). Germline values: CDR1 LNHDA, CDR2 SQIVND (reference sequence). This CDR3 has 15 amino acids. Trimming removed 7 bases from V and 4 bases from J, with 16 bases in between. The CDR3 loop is CASKSRGAGTGELFF. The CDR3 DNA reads TGTGCCAGTAAAAGCCGGGGGGCAGGCACCGGGGAGCTGTTTTTT.

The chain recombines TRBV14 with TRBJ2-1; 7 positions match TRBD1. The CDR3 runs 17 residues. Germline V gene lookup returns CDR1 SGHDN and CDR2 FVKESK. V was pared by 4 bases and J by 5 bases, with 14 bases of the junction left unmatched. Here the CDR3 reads CASSPSLETGLNNEQFF. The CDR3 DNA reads TGTGCCAGCAGCCCATCCTTGGAGACAGGGCTCAACAATGAGCAGTTCTTC.

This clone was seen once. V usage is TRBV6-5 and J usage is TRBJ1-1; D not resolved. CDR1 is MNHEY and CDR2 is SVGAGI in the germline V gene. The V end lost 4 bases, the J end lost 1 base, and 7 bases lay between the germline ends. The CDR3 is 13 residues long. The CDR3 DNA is TGTGCCAGCAGTTCCCCCGGGAACACTGAAGCTTTCTTT. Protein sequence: CASSSPGNTEAFF.

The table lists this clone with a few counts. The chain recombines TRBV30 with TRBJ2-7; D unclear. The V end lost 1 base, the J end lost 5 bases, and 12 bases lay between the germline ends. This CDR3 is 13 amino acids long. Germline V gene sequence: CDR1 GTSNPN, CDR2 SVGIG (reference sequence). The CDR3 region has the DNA TGTGCCTGGAGTGATAGACAAGACGACGAGCAGTACTTC. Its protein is CAWSDRQDDEQYF.

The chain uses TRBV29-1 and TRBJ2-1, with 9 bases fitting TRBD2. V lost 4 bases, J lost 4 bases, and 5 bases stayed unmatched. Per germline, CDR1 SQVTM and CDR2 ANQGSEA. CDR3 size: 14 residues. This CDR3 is CSVGGLALYNEQFF. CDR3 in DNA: TGCAGCGTTGGGGGACTAGCCCTTTACAATGAGCAGTTCTTC.

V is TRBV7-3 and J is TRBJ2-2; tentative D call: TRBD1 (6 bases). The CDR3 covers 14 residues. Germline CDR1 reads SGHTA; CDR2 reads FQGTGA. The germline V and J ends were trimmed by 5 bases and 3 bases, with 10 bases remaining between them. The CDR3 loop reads CASSEDSYTGELFF. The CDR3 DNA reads TGTGCCAGCAGCGAGGACAGTTACACCGGGGAGCTGTTTTTT.

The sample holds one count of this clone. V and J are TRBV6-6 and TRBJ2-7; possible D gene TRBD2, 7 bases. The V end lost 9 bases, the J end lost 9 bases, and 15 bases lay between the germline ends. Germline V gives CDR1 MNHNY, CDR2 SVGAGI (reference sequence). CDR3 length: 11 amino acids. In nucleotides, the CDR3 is TGTGCCAGTGCCGTGGGGGGGCGGCAGTACTTC. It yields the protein CASAVGGRQYF.

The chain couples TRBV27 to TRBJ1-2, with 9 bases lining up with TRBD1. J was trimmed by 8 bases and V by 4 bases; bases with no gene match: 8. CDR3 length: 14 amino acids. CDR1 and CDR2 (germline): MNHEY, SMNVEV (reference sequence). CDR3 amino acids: CASSSGQGRGGYTF. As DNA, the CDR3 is TGTGCCAGCAGTTCGGGACAGGGAAGAGGGGGCTACACCTTC.